This TCR beta chain was identified in a study of blood T cell repertoires in COVID-19. Study-level information: Spain, Italy and the United States supplied samples that represented acute and convalescent COVID-19. From T cells, B-cell-depleted T cells, or PBMCs came the material, which was cDNA or gDNA.

The CDR3 is 17 residues long. Germline V gene lookup returns CDR1 SGHNT and CDR2 YYREEE (reference sequence). The ends lost 0 bases at V and 0 bases at J; junction bases unmatched: 7. In the authors' methods: Reference gene primer amplification in the assay estimated nucleated cell counts. The assay was immunoSEQ multiplex PCR, and TCRdb's table has in-frame clones only and misses some. The DNA gave D and trimming, while V, J and clone size come from that table. The sample shows about 140,000 clones, 80% to 90% of them seen only once. The rearrangement joins TRBV5-4 to TRBJ1-2, with 8 bases aligning to TRBD1. The clonotype was recovered from a woman aged 45-59 years with acute or convalescent COVID-19. The sample taken for sequencing was peripheral blood. CDR3 bases: TGTGCCAGCAGCTTGGAGGACAGGGCTAGGGCTAACTATGGCTACACCTTC. Translation gives CASSLEDRARANYGYTF.